This T cell receptor beta chain was identified in a study of blood T cell repertoires in COVID-19. Trimming left V 3 bases short and J 3 bases short, with 6 bases between. CDR3 length equals 14 residues. Germline CDR1 reads WSHSY; CDR2 reads SAAADI. Individuals drawn from about two dozen US areas were about 18 to 100 years old. Authors' methods: Amplifying reference gene primers gave estimates of nucleated cell counts. Assay used: immunoSEQ multiplex PCR; TCRdb lists only in-frame clones, some missing. Clone size and V and J calls were adopted from that table, with D and trimming inferred from the DNA. The repertoire holds 350,000 to 400,000 clones, with 87% as singletons.

The rearrangement uses TRBV10-2 and TRBJ2-6; D possibly corresponds to TRBD1 (5 bases). Sequences were obtained from PBMCs or T cells enriched from blood (not recorded which). The source is a middle-aged man in a cohort exposed to, infected with or recovered from COVID-19 (not recorded which). The CDR3 sequence: CASSDRDGANVLTF. The CDR3 DNA reads as TGCGCCAGCAGTGACAGGGATGGGGCCAACGTCCTGACTTTC.